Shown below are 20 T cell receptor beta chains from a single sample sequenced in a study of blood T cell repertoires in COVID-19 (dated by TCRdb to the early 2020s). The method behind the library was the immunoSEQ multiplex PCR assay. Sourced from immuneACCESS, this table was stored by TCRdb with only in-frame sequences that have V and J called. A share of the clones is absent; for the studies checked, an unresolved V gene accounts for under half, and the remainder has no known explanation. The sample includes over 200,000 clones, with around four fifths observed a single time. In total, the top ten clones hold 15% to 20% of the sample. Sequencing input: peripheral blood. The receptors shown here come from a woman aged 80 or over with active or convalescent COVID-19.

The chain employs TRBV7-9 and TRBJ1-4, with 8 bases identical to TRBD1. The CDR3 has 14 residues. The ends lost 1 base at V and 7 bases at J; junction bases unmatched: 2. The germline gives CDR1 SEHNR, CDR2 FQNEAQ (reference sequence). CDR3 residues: CASSLGRGREKLFF. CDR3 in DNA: TGTGCCAGCAGCTTAGGCAGGGGGCGTGAAAAACTGTTTTTT. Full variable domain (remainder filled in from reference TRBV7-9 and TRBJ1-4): DTGVSQNPRHKITKRGQNVTFRCDPISEHNRLYWYRQTLGQGPEFLTYFQNEAQLEKSRLLSDRFSAERPKGSFSTLEIQRTEQGDSAMYLCASSLGRGREKLFFGSGTQLSVL.

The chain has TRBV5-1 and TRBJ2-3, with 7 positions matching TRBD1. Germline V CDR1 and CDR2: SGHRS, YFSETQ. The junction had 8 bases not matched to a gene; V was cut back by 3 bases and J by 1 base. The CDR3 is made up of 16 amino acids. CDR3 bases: TGCGCCAGCAGCTGGACAGGCGTGAGTCGCACAGATACGCAGTATTTT. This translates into CASSWTGVSRTDTQYF.

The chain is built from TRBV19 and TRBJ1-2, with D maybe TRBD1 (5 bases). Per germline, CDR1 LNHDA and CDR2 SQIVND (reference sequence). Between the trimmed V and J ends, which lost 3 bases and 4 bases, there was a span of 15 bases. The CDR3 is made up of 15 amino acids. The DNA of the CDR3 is TGTGCCAGTAGTATGCGGCAGACCGGGGGCTATGGCTACACCTTC. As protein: CASSMRQTGGYGYTF.

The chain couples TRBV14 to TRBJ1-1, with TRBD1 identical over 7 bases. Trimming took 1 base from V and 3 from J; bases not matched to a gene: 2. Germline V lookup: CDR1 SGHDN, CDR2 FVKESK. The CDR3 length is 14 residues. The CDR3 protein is CASSQVQGYTEAFF. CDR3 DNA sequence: TGTGCCAGCAGCCAAGTACAGGGGTACACTGAAGCTTTCTTT.

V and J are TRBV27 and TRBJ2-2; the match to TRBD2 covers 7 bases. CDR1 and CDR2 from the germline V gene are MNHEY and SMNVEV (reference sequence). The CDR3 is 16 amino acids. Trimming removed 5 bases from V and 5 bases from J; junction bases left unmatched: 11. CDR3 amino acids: CASSILAARGTGELFF. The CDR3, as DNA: TGTGCCAGCAGTATTCTAGCGGCCCGAGGGACCGGGGAGCTGTTTTTT.

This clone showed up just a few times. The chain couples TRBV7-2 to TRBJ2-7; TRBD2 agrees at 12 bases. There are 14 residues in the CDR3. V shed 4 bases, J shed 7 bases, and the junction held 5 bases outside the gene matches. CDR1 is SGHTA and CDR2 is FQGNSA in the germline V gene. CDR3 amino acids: CASSSLGLAGEQYF. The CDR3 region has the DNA TGTGCCAGCAGCTCCCTCGGACTAGCGGGAGAGCAGTACTTC.

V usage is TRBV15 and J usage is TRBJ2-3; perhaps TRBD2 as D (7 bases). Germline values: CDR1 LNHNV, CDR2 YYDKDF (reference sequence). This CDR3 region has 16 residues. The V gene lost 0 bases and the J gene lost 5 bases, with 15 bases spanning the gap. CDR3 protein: CATSRDVGGRKDTQYF. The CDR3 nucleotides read TGTGCCACCAGCAGAGATGTGGGGGGGCGGAAAGATACGCAGTATTTT.

CDR3 sequence reads: CASSYQGANTEAFF. The CDR3 region has the DNA TGTGCCAGCAGTTACCAGGGGGCGAACACTGAAGCTTTCTTT. The V and J genes are TRBV6-6 and TRBJ1-1, with TRBD1 matching 8 bases. The ends lost 2 bases at V and 1 base at J; junction bases unmatched: 0. The CDR3 extends over 14 amino acids. The germline CDR1 and CDR2 sequences are MNHNY and SVGAGI (reference sequence).

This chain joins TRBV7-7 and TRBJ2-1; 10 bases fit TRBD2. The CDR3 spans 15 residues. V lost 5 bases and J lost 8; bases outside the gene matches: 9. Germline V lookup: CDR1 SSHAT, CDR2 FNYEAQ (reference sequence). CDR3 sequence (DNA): TGTGCCAGCAGCCCTGGGGCTAGCGGGAGCGATGAGCAGTTCTTC. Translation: CASSPGASGSDEQFF.

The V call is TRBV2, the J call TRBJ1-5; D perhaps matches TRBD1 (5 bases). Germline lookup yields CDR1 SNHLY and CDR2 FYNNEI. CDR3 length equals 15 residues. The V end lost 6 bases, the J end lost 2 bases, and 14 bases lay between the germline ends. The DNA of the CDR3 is TGTGCCAGCAGCAAGACAGATGGAGGCAATCAGCCCCAGCATTTT. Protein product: CASSKTDGGNQPQHF.

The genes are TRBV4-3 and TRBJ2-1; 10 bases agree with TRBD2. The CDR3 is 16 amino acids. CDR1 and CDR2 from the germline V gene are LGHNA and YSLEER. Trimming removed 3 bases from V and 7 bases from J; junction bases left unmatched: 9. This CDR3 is CASSQDPGTSENEQFF. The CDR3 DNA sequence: TGCGCCAGCAGCCAGGACCCCGGGACTAGCGAGAATGAGCAGTTCTTC.

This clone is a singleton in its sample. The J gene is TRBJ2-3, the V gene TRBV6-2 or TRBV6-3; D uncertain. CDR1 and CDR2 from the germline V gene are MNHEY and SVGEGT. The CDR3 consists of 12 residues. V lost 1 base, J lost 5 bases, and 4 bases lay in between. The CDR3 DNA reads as TGTGCCAGCAGTTACTTCGGAGATACGCAGTATTTT. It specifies CASSYFGDTQYF.

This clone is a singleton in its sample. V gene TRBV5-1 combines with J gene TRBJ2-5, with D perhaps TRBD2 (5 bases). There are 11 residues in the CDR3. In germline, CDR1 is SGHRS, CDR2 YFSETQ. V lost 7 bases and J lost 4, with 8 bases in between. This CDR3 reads CASRAGETQYF. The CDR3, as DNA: TGCGCCAGCCGGGCGGGAGAGACCCAGTACTTC. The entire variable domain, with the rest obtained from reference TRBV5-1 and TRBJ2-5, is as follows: KAGVTQTPRYLIKTRGQQVTLSCSPISGHRSVSWYQQTPGQGLQFLFEYFSETQRNKGNFPGRFSGRQFSNSRSEMNVSTLELGDSALYLCASRAGETQYFGPGTRLLVL.

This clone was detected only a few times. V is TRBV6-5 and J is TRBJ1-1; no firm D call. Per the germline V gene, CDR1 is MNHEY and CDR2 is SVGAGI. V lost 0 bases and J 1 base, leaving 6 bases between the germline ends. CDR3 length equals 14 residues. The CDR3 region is CASSYSRANTEAFF. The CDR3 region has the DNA TGTGCCAGCAGTTACTCCCGAGCGAACACTGAAGCTTTCTTT.

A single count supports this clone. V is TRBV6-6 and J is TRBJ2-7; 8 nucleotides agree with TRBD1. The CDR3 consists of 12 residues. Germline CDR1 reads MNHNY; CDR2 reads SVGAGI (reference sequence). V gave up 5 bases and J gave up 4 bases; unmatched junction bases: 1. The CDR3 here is CASSGQGYEQYF. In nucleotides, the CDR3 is TGTGCCAGCAGTGGACAGGGTTACGAGCAGTACTTC.

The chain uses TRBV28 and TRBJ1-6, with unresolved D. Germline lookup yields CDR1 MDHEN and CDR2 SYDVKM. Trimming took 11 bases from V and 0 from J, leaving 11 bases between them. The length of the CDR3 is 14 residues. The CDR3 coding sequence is TGTGCCGGAAACAGCGGCTCCTATAATTCACCCCTCCACTTT. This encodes CAGNSGSYNSPLHF.

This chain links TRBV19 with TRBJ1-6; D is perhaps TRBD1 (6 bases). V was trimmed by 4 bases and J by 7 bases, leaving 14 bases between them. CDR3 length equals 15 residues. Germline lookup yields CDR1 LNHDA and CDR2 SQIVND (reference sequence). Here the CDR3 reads CASSKRQALNSPLHF. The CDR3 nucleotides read TGTGCCAGTAGTAAAAGACAGGCCCTAAATTCACCCCTCCACTTT. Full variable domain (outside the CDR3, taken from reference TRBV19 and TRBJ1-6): DGGITQSPKYLFRKEGQNVTLSCEQNLNHDAMYWYRQDPGQGLRLIYYSQIVNDFQKGDIAEGYSVSREKKESFPLTVTSAQKNPTAFYLCASSKRQALNSPLHFGNGTRLTVT.

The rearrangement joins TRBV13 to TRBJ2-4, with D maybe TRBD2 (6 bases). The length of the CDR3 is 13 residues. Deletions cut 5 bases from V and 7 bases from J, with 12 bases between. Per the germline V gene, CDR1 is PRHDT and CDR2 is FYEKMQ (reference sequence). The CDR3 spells CASSRSGGNIQYF. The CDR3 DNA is TGTGCCAGCAGCCGCAGCGGAGGGAACATTCAGTACTTC. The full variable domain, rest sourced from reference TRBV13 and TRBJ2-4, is AAGVIQSPRHLIKEKRETATLKCYPIPRHDTVYWYQQGPGQDPQFLISFYEKMQSDKGSIPDRFSAQQFSDYHSELNMSSLELGDSALYFCASSRSGGNIQYFGAGTRLSVL.

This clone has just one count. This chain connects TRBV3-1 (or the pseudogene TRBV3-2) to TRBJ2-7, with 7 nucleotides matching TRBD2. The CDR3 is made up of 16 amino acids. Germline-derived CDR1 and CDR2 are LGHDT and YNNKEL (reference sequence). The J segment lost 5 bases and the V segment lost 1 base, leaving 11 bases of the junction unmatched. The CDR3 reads CASSQALGRGSHEQYF. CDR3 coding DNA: TGTGCCAGCAGCCAAGCCCTAGGGAGGGGCTCTCACGAGCAGTACTTC.

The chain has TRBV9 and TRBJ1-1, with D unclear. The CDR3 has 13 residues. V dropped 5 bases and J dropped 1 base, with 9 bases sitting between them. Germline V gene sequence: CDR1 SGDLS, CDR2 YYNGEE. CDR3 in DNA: TGTGCCAGCAGTGTACAGAAGAACACTGAAGCTTTCTTT. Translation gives CASSVQKNTEAFF.